This record covers a single TCR beta chain. These data belong to a study of blood T cell repertoires in COVID-19. Study-wide context: Whether acute or convalescent, the COVID-19 samples came from the United States, Italy and Spain. T cells, B-cell-depleted T cells, or PBMCs provided the cDNA or gDNA that served as material.

In the authors' methods: Reference gene primers were amplified, and this amplification served to estimate nucleated cell counts. Profiling relied on immunoSEQ multiplex PCR, and the TCRdb table lists in-frame clones only, not all of them. The V and J calls and the clone size are those of that table, but D and trimming were determined from the DNA. Here the sample spans roughly 200,000 clones, approximately 86% being singletons. The sample comprised peripheral blood. This clonotype was obtained from a man between 18 and 29 years old with active or convalescent COVID-19.

DNA for the CDR3: TGTGCCTGGAGTGTGTCCAGGGGGAGCACTGAAGCTTTCTTT. It translates to CAWSVSRGSTEAFF. This chain links TRBV30 with TRBJ1-1; 7 bases align to TRBD1. This CDR3 contains 14 residues. Germline CDR1 reads GTSNPN; CDR2 reads SVGIG (reference sequence). V was clipped by 0 bases and J by 4 bases; unmatched bases: 5.